The 28 T cell receptor beta chains given below trace back to one sample, sequenced in a study of beta chain features in type 1 diabetes. The entirety of the isolated RNA underwent reverse transcription, so expressed TCRB transcripts were sequenced. Only in-frame clones appear in the TCRdb table, and some are missing; sequencing was by immunoSEQ multiplex PCR. The sample carries a few hundred thousand clones, over 10% recorded once. Source material: naive CD4+ T cells from blood. Every receptor here comes from a man between 18 and 29 years old in good health.

This chain uses TRBV5-4 with TRBJ2-5, with 7 positions matching TRBD1. The V gene end was trimmed by 6 bases and the J gene end by 5 bases; junction bases not matched to a gene: 13. From germline, CDR1 is SGHNT and CDR2 YYREEE (reference sequence). CDR3 length equals 15 residues. The CDR3 here is CASTKGAQRGETQYF. The CDR3 DNA reads as TGTGCCAGCACTAAGGGGGCCCAAAGGGGGGAGACCCAGTACTTC.

The V call is TRBV6-5, the J call TRBJ2-1; TRBD2 is a possible D gene (5 bases). This CDR3 comprises 13 residues. The germline gives CDR1 MNHEY, CDR2 SVGAGI. Between the trimmed V and J ends, which lost 0 bases and 5 bases, there was a span of 5 bases. This CDR3 is CASSYSRDNEQFF. DNA for the CDR3: TGTGCCAGCAGTTACTCGAGGGACAATGAGCAGTTCTTC.

The chain employs TRBV5-1 and TRBJ1-5, with D perhaps TRBD1 (6 bases). Trimming took 0 bases from V and 3 from J, leaving 7 bases between them. The CDR3 loop spans 14 amino acids. The germline gives CDR1 SGHRS, CDR2 YFSETQ. The CDR3 region is CASSLEGDNQPQHF. CDR3 sequence (DNA): TGCGCCAGCAGCTTGGAGGGGGACAATCAGCCCCAGCATTTT. The variable domain in full, completed from reference TRBV5-1 and TRBJ1-5, reads KAGVTQTPRYLIKTRGQQVTLSCSPISGHRSVSWYQQTPGQGLQFLFEYFSETQRNKGNFPGRFSGRQFSNSRSEMNVSTLELGDSALYLCASSLEGDNQPQHFGDGTRLSIL.

This clone has a handful of counts. CDR3 loop: CASTESTVTYEQYF. The CDR3 DNA follows: TGTGCCAGCACCGAATCGACAGTCACCTACGAGCAGTACTTC. The gene calls are TRBV7-9 and TRBJ2-7; possible D gene TRBD1, 5 bases. The V end was cut by 7 bases, the J end by 2 bases, with 15 bases between. CDR3 length equals 14 residues. Germline CDR1 reads SEHNR; CDR2 reads FQNEAQ (reference sequence).

The gene calls are TRBV18 and TRBJ2-7; TRBD1 matches 8 bases. This CDR3 region has 14 residues. CDR1 KGHSH and CDR2 LQKENI come from the germline V gene. The V segment lost 4 bases and the J segment 2 bases; nucleotides outside the gene matches: 4. The CDR3 sequence is CASSLSGQAYEQYF. The CDR3 DNA follows: TGTGCCAGCTCACTGTCGGGACAGGCCTACGAGCAGTACTTC.

There are a few counts of this clone. The chain recombines TRBV4-3 with TRBJ2-7; D gene uncertain. The CDR3 contains 15 residues. Germline V gives CDR1 LGHNA, CDR2 YSLEER. V lost 3 bases and J lost 3, with 15 bases in between. CDR3 sequence (DNA): TGCGCCAGCAGCCAGGAACTAACCTCCTTCTACGAGCAGTACTTC. Translating gives CASSQELTSFYEQYF.

This clone was seen a few times. The chain couples TRBV28 to TRBJ2-4; a weak D match, TRBD1 (7 bases). V was pared by 3 bases and J by 0 bases, with 30 bases between. This CDR3 comprises 22 residues. Germline CDR1 MDHEN, CDR2 SYDVKM. The CDR3 bases are TGTGCCAGCAGTTTTTTCTCATTTCGCGGGACAGCAGAAGACCTAGCCAAAAACATTCAGTACTTC. This codes for CASSFFSFRGTAEDLAKNIQYF.

The chain is built from TRBV5-1 and TRBJ2-7; D is undetermined. Trimming removed 1 base from V and 2 bases from J, with 7 bases in between. The CDR3 is made up of 13 amino acids. Looked up from germline, CDR1 is SGHRS and CDR2 is YFSETQ. Written as DNA, the CDR3 is TGCGCCAGCAGCTTGACACCCACCTACGAGCAGTACTTC. It codes for CASSLTPTYEQYF.

Only a few counts were recorded for this clone. The chain has TRBV7-2 and TRBJ2-7; 7 bases agree with TRBD1. The CDR3 runs to 15 residues. Per the germline V gene, CDR1 is SGHTA and CDR2 is FQGNSA. After removal of 0 bases from V and 3 bases from J, the junction contained 5 bases not matched to a gene. The CDR3 spells CASSLAGTVNYEQYF. CDR3 sequence (DNA): TGTGCCAGCAGCTTAGCCGGGACAGTAAACTACGAGCAGTACTTC.

Only a few counts were recorded for this clone. The chain links TRBV21-1 to TRBJ2-7; the DNA was not compared with TRBD2, the D call given in the table. TRBV21-1 constitutes a pseudogene. The CDR3 is 16 amino acids. CDR3 coding DNA: TGTGCCAGCAGCTGGGGGGGAGGTTTAACCTCCTACGAGCAGTACTTC. Its protein product is CASSWGGGLTSYEQYF.

J is TRBJ2-2 and V is TRBV5-1; a possible D gene is TRBD2 (7 bases). V was cut by 7 bases and J by 5 bases, with 12 bases left in between. The length of the CDR3 is 13 residues. Germline CDR1 is SGHRS and CDR2 is YFSETQ. CDR3 residues: CASAKGGTGELFF. The CDR3 DNA reads as TGCGCCAGCGCTAAGGGGGGGACCGGGGAGCTGTTTTTT.

This chain links TRBV30 with TRBJ2-2; 9 bases align to TRBD1. CDR3 length: 15 residues. Unmatched junction bases numbered 9, after V lost 2 bases and J lost 8 bases. Germline values: CDR1 GTSNPN, CDR2 SVGIG (reference sequence). Here the CDR3 DNA reads TGTGCCTGGAGTCTTAGGGACAGGGTTGCTGGGGAGCTGTTTTTT. Translated, it gives CAWSLRDRVAGELFF.

The chain couples TRBV30 to TRBJ1-1; perhaps TRBD1 as D (5 bases). The CDR3 has 12 residues. V shed 2 bases and J shed 8 bases, with 12 bases lying between them. From germline, CDR1 is GTSNPN and CDR2 SVGIG (reference sequence). The DNA for the CDR3 is TGTGCCTGGAGTCTTAGGGGTGCCGAAGCTTTCTTT. It specifies CAWSLRGAEAFF.

In nucleotides, the CDR3 is TGTGCCAGCAGCGTTAGCGAATATGAGCAGTTCTTC. Its translation is CASSVSEYEQFF. The genes are TRBV9 and TRBJ2-1; possible D gene TRBD2, 5 bases. CDR3 length: 12 residues. Germline CDR1 reads SGDLS; CDR2 reads YYNGEE. V was clipped by 2 bases and J by 8 bases, with 8 bases between them.

This clone was picked up a small number of times. V gene TRBV5-6 combines with J gene TRBJ2-5, with TRBD1 as a possible D gene (5 bases). The CDR3 extends over 13 amino acids. The V and J ends lost 5 bases and 3 bases respectively, with 11 bases between them. CDR1 SGHDT and CDR2 YYEEEE come from the germline V gene. CDR3 DNA sequence: TGTGCCAGCAGAAGGACATTAAAAGAGACCCAGTACTTC. Translated, it gives CASRRTLKETQYF.

This clone was seen a few times. J is TRBJ2-3 and V is TRBV27; unclear D gene. Germline V lookup: CDR1 MNHEY, CDR2 SMNVEV (reference sequence). V was cut by 3 bases and J by 4 bases, with 23 bases left in between. This CDR3 contains 18 residues. CDR3 sequence: CASSLVVLWSLCADTQYF. The CDR3 DNA reads TGTGCCAGCAGTTTGGTCGTGTTATGGTCTCTCTGCGCAGATACGCAGTATTTT.

The sample holds a few counts of this clone. The chain couples TRBV7-9 to TRBJ1-2; TRBD1 is a possible D gene (5 bases). CDR1 SEHNR and CDR2 FQNEAQ come from the germline V gene (reference sequence). This CDR3 spans 15 amino acids. The V gene lost 5 bases and the J gene lost 1 base, with 14 bases spanning the gap. The CDR3 reads CASSTRRGFNYGYTF. CDR3 bases: TGTGCCAGCAGCACTCGGAGGGGCTTTAACTATGGCTACACCTTC.

A few counts support this clone. This chain links TRBV11-2 with TRBJ2-7; D not resolved. CDR1 is SGHAT, CDR2 FQNNGV, per germline. This CDR3 has 16 residues. V was cut by 3 bases and J by 0 bases, with 15 bases left in between. The CDR3 sequence: CASSLAHQVSSYEQYF. CDR3 in DNA: TGTGCCAGCAGCTTGGCCCACCAGGTGAGCTCCTACGAGCAGTACTTC.

V is TRBV28 and J is TRBJ1-2; tentatively, D is TRBD1 (5 bases). The CDR3 is made up of 14 amino acids. V lost 7 bases and J 6 bases, leaving 18 bases between the germline ends. Germline V CDR1 and CDR2: MDHEN, SYDVKM. For the CDR3, the DNA is TGTGCCAGCACGAAGCAGGGCCCCCGAAATGGCTACACCTTC. Protein sequence: CASTKQGPRNGYTF.

The rearrangement uses TRBV25-1 and TRBJ2-1; no definite D call. Germline CDR1 is MGHDK and CDR2 is SYGVNS. V gave up 4 bases and J gave up 10 bases, with 8 bases separating them. The CDR3 is made up of 11 amino acids. The CDR3 sequence: CASSVLLEQFF. CDR3 nucleotide sequence: TGTGCCAGCAGTGTCCTTTTGGAGCAGTTCTTC. The full variable domain, with the rest looked up from reference TRBV25-1 and TRBJ2-1, is EADIYQTPRYLVIGTGKKITLECSQTMGHDKMYWYQQDPGMELHLIHYSYGVNSTEKGDLSSESTVSRIRTEHFPLTLESARPSHTSQYLCASSVLLEQFFGPGTRLTVL.

This clone was counted between two and nine times. This sequence joins TRBV19 and TRBJ1-5, with TRBD1 as a possible D gene (5 bases). The germline V gene has CDR1 LNHDA and CDR2 SQIVND (reference sequence). The V end lost 8 bases, the J end lost 3 bases, and 20 bases lay between the germline ends. CDR3 length: 16 residues. The CDR3: CASRIHGRGVNQPQHF. The CDR3 DNA reads TGTGCCAGTCGCATCCACGGGCGGGGGGTCAATCAGCCCCAGCATTTT.

This clone has more than one count but fewer than ten. The chain combines TRBV14 with TRBJ1-2, with no clear D. V was pared by 0 bases and J by 5 bases, with 13 bases between. CDR1 and CDR2 (germline): SGHDN, FVKESK. The CDR3 runs 15 residues. CDR3 coding DNA: TGTGCCAGCAGCCAAGATCCTGCGAGGAGGTATGGCTACACCTTC. The encoded protein is CASSQDPARRYGYTF.

The table lists this clone with a few counts. The genes are TRBV29-1 and TRBJ2-7; TRBD2 is a possible D gene (6 bases). Trimming shortened V by 7 bases and J by 6 bases, and 22 bases separated the two germline ends. Germline CDR1 and CDR2: SQVTM and ANQGSEA. This CDR3 comprises 14 residues. As DNA, the CDR3 is TGCAGCGCCTTGAGAAGGGGCGGGAACCGCGAGCAGTACTTC. This encodes CSALRRGGNREQYF.

The chain recombines TRBV7-2 with TRBJ2-1; 12 nucleotides agree with TRBD2. In germline, CDR1 is SGHTA, CDR2 FQGNSA. V lost 5 bases to trimming and J lost 8 bases; unmatched junction nucleotides: 4. There are 14 residues in the CDR3. This CDR3 is CASSVRLAGDEQFF. The CDR3 nucleotides are TGTGCCAGCAGCGTGCGACTAGCGGGGGATGAGCAGTTCTTC.

This clone was detected only a few times. The J gene is TRBJ1-1, the V gene TRBV18, with 7 nucleotides matching TRBD1. CDR3 length: 15 amino acids. Losses at the gene ends were 3 bases for V and 3 bases for J; bases not matched to a gene: 7. Looked up from germline, CDR1 is KGHSH and CDR2 is LQKENI. The CDR3 region has the DNA TGTGCCAGCTCACCCGCCGGGACAGTCGACACTGAAGCTTTCTTT. This sequence encodes CASSPAGTVDTEAFF.

This clone came up many times. V and J are TRBV29-1 and TRBJ2-7; 8 nucleotides align to TRBD1. Trimming at V came to 6 bases and at J to 6 bases, leaving 13 bases not matched to a gene. The CDR3 loop spans 14 amino acids. Germline V gene sequence: CDR1 SQVTM, CDR2 ANQGSEA. The CDR3 sequence is CSVADRARTSEQYF. As DNA, the CDR3 is TGCAGCGTCGCGGACAGGGCACGGACCAGCGAGCAGTACTTC.

V and J are TRBV19 and TRBJ2-6; no clear D. This CDR3 is 15 amino acids long. CDR1 is LNHDA, CDR2 SQIVND, per germline (reference sequence). The V end was cut by 3 bases, the J end by 0 bases, with 6 bases between. The DNA of the CDR3 is TGTGCCAGTAGTATTTCAGGCTCTGGGGCCAACGTCCTGACTTTC. Its protein product is CASSISGSGANVLTF.

There are a few counts of this clone. V gene TRBV7-9 combines with J gene TRBJ2-1; TRBD1 matches at 10 bases. The V segment lost 4 bases and the J segment 7 bases; nucleotides outside the gene matches: 16. The CDR3 length is 18 residues. The germline V gene has CDR1 SEHNR and CDR2 FQNEAQ (reference sequence). CDR3 protein: CASSSTKNPDRGENEQFF. CDR3 DNA: TGTGCCAGCAGCTCAACCAAAAATCCGGACAGGGGGGAGAATGAGCAGTTCTTC.